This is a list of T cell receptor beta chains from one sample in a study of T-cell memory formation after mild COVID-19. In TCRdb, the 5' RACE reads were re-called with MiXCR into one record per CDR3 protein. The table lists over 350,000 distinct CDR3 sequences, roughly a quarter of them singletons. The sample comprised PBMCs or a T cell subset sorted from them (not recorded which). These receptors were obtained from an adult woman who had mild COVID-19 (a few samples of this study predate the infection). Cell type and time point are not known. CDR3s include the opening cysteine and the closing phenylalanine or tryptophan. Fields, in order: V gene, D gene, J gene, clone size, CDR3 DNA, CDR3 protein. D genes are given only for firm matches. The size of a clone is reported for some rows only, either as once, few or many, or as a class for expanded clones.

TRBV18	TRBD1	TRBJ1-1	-	TGTGCCAGCTCACCTAGGACAGGGGCTCTAACTGAAGCTTTCTTT	CASSPRTGALTEAFF
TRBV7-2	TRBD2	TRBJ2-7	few	TGTGCCAGCAGCTCTCGACTAGCGGGAGAAGGTGAGCAGTACTTC	CASSSRLAGEGEQYF
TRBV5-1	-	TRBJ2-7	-	TGCGCCAGCAGCATAACACAGGGTGAGGTCGAGCAGTACTTC	CASSITQGEVEQYF
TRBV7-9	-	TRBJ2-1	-	TGTGCCAGCAGCTTAAACATAGCCCCAGCGGATGAGCAGTTCTTC	CASSLNIAPADEQFF
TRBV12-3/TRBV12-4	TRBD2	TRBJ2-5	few	TGTGCCACCAGACTAGCGGGGGGTGAGACCCAGTACTTC	CATRLAGGETQYF
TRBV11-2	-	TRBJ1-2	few	TGTGCCAGCAGCTTGCAGGCAGGCAACTATGGCTACACCTTC	CASSLQAGNYGYTF
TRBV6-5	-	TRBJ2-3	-	TGTGCCAGCAGACCGGGGGGCGGGGGCACAGATACGCAGTATTTT	CASRPGGGGTDTQYF
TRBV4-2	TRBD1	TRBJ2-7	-	TGTGCCAGCAGCCAAGACAGGGGGTACTCCTACGAGCAGTACTTC	CASSQDRGYSYEQYF
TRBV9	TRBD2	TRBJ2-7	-	TGTGCCAGCAGCGTAGAGGATAGACTAGCGGGAACCTCCTACGAGCAGTACTTC	CASSVEDRLAGTSYEQYF
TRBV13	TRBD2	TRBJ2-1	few	TGTGCCAGCAGCCCAGCGGGGACGATCTACAATGAGCAGTTCTTC	CASSPAGTIYNEQFF